This T cell receptor (beta chain) was sequenced during a study of blood T cells in healthy people across ages (dated by TCRdb to the mid-2010s). As for the study more broadly: In model experiments, roughly one uniquely barcoded TCR beta cDNA molecule per two T cells was captured by template switching. For two donors (one aged 18 to 30 and one aged 80 or older), the study analyzed two additional independent replicas of 1 million unique cDNA reads from the same blood draw. To avoid experimental bias, donors of different ages were randomly spread across the sequencing lanes. Age-related changes in TCR beta repertoire diversity were measured in the study by deep sequencing normalized with unique cDNA molecular identifiers. The donors were split into four age groups: young (average 16 years), middle-aged (roughly 39), aged (over 55) and long-lived (approximately 80). Overall study outcomes, separate from this receptor: Observed TCR beta diversity per million T cells fell roughly linearly with age, and a significant reduction was already apparent by age around 40. The long-lived group showed more naive CD4+ T cells, fewer expanded clones and increased TCR diversity than the aged group, suggesting age selection. The percentage of naive T cells measured by flow cytometry correlated strongly with observed TCR beta diversity. Bulk unsorted PBMC profiling prevented conclusive comparison of naive and antigen-experienced compartments. Because donor CMV infection status was unknown, age-related changes in expanded clonotypes were potentially confounded. Total diversity estimates from one million sequenced T cells were considered lower bounds and underestimates.

Via the germline V gene, CDR1 is SGHTA and CDR2 FQGNSA. The CDR3 numbers 14 residues from cysteine through phenylalanine. The DNA shown is the 42-base CDR3, in frame from base 1. At the junction V is shortened by 3 bases and J by 4 bases, with 12 bases in between. There are a few counts of this clonotype. The target of this receptor is not known. No base quality information exists; no much larger clone differs at one position. Systemically healthy Caucasian individuals from Russia, 35 to 50 in total and aged roughly 6 to 100 years, were included as donors. Approximately 11 milliliters of peripheral blood were drawn from each donor into EDTA-treated Vacutainer tubes. Ficoll-Paque density-gradient centrifugation was used to isolate PBMCs, with at least 6.5 million per sample. Trizol reagent was used to extract total RNA from the PBMCs, yielding at least 5 micrograms per sample. Naive CD45RAhigh/CD27high T cell percentages were measured by flow cytometry on a PBMC aliquot from every donor.

The library was produced with 5' RACE. Sequencing used an Illumina HiSeq 2500. A second PCR of roughly 7 to 11 cycles was performed with a sample-barcoded 5' primer and a J-beta primer mix. A template-switch 5' adaptor carrying 12 random nucleotides introduced a unique molecular identifier onto each TCR beta cDNA molecule. Each sample yielded at least 2.5 million CDR3-containing paired-end reads. First-strand cDNA was synthesized from all RNA with the Mint cDNA synthesis kit, primed by a TRBC-specific oligonucleotide. Following uracil-DNA glycosylase treatment, all cDNA underwent a first 18-cycle PCR with the universal primers M1SS and BC2_uni_R. In the paper's pipeline: For normalization, 1 million high-quality reads were randomly selected from each sample, with every read carrying a distinct molecular identifier. Instead of being binned into consensus sequences, reads that shared molecular identifiers were thrown out. MiTCR, with a Q25 quality threshold and the strictest error-elimination algorithm, was used for CDR3 identification, clonotype clustering and error correction. A nonparametric unseen species model with Euler transformation was used to estimate a lower bound on total TCR beta diversity. TCRdb reran the public reads through fastp at Q25 and MiXCR, keeping productive beta chains. All rows with the same CDR3 protein become a single entry with the most common DNA and genes. The V and J calls and clone size are TCRdb's, not the authors'. Here the sample has 650,000 to 1,000,000 distinct CDR3 sequences; 35% to 40% occur a single time. The ten top clones hold 10% to 15% of the sample.

The sequence was obtained from a man aged 18 to 30 in good health. This sequence uses TRBV7-2 and TRBJ1-2, with the D gene call left open. Sequencing was done on a sample of blood. The nucleotides read TGTGCCAGCAGCTTTGGGGAGGGCCTCTATGGCTACACCTTC. This codes for CASSFGEGLYGYTF.